This TCR beta chain was identified during a study of blood T cell repertoires in COVID-19. Study-level information: Acute and convalescent COVID-19 samples came from the United States, Italy and Spain. From T cells, B-cell-depleted T cells, or PBMCs came the material, which was cDNA or gDNA.

The J segment lost 7 bases and the V segment lost 3 bases, leaving 6 bases of the junction unmatched. Germline CDR1 reads MDHEN; CDR2 reads SYDVKM. The CDR3 runs to 14 residues. The authors' processing: How many nucleated cells were present was estimated from reference gene primer amplification. Produced via immunoSEQ multiplex PCR; TCRdb's table is partial and in-frame only. V and J calls and clone size are copied from that table; D and trimming were computed from the DNA. Altogether over 90,000 clones are present, around 80% being singletons, with the ten largest covering 7.5% to 10%. The clonotype was recovered from a man between 60 and 75 years old with active or convalescent COVID-19. The specimen was peripheral blood. The chain couples TRBV28 to TRBJ1-5; 7 positions agree with TRBD1. In DNA form, the CDR3 reads TGTGCCAGCAGTTTCTCCAGGGACAGCCAGCCCCAGCATTTT. This gives the protein CASSFSRDSQPQHF.